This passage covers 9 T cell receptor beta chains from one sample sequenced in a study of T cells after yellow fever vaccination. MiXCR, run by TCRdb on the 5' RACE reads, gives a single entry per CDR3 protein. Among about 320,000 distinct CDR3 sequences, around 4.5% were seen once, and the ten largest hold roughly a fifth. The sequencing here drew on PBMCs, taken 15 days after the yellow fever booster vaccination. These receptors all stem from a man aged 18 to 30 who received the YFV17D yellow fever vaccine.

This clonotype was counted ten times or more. In nucleotides, the CDR3 is TGTGCCAGCAGCTCCCCAAGCCGGTACAATGAGCAGTTCTTC. It is translated as CASSSPSRYNEQFF. The V call is TRBV11-2, the J call TRBJ2-1; D unresolved. The CDR3 contains 14 residues. Germline V lookup: CDR1 SGHAT, CDR2 FQNNGV. The V and J ends lost 4 bases and 4 bases respectively, with 11 bases between them.

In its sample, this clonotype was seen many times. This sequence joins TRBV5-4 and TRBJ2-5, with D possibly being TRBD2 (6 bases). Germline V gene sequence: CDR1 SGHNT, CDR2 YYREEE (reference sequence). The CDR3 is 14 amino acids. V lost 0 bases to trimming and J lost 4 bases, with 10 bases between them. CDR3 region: CASSLGLAAETQYF. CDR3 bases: TGTGCCAGCAGCTTGGGATTAGCGGCAGAGACCCAGTACTTC.

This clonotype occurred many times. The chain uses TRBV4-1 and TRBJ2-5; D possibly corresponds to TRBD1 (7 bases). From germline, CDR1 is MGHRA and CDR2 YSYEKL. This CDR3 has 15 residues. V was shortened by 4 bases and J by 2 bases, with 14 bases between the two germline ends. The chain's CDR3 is CASSPPRGVQETQYF. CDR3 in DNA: TGCGCCAGCAGCCCACCCAGGGGGGTACAAGAGACCCAGTACTTC.

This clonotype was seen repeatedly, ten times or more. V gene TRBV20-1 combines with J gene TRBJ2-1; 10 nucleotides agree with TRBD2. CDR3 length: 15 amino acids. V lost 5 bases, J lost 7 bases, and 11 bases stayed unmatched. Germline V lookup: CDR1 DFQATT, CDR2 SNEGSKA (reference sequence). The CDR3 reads CSAYRAGGHRNEQFF. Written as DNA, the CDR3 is TGCAGTGCTTACCGAGCGGGGGGGCATCGTAATGAGCAGTTCTTC.

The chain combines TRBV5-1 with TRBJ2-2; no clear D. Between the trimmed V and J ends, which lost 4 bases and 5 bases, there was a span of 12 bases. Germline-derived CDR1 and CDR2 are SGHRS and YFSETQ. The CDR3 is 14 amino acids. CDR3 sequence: CASSLVGPTGELFF. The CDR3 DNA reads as TGCGCCAGCAGCCTTGTTGGACCTACCGGGGAGCTGTTTTTT.

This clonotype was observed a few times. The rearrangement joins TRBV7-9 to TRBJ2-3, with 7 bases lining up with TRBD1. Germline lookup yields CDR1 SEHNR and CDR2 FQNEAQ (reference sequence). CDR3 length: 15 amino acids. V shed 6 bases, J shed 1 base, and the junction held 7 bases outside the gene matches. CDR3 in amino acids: CASSGRDRRTDTQYF. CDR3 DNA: TGTGCCAGCAGTGGCCGGGACAGACGCACAGATACGCAGTATTTT.

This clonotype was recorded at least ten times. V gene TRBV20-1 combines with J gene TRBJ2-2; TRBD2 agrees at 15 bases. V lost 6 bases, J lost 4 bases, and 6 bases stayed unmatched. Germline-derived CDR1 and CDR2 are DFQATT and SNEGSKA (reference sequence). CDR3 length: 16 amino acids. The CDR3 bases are TGCAGTGCCCGGACTAGCGGGGGGGCCAGCACCGGGGAGCTGTTTTTT. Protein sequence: CSARTSGGASTGELFF.

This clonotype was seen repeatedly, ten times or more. Here the CDR3 DNA reads TGTGCCAGCAGCCAGGGACAGGGAGGTATCGAGTACTTC. Encoded protein: CASSQGQGGIEYF. The V and J genes are TRBV11-2 and TRBJ2-7; 9 bases are shared with TRBD1. Germline CDR1 and CDR2: SGHAT and FQNNGV. Germline trimming cut 5 bases from V and 11 bases from J; bases unmatched to any gene: 10. This CDR3 has 13 residues.

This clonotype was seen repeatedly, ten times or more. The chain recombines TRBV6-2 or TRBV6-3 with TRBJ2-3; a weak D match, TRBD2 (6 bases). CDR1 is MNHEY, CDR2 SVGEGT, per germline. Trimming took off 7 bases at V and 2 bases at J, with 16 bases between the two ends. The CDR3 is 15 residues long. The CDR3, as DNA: TGTGCCAGCACCCAGACTAGTCTCCCCACAGATACGCAGTATTTT. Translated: CASTQTSLPTDTQYF.